This is a list of T cell receptor beta chains from one sample in a study of a mutant IDH1 vaccine in newly diagnosed glioma. Clones were read by immunoSEQ multiplex PCR, and TCRdb kept only the in-frame ones, dropping some. The sample contains about 69,000 clones, 65% to 90% of which appear only once. The input for sequencing was PBMCs, taken from a glioma patient treated with radiotherapy, temozolomide or both. The receptor source for this set is a man under 40 with glioma. Each CDR3 is given with its conserved first and last residue. Fields, in order: CDR3 length, J gene, V gene, D gene, clone size, CDR3 protein, CDR3 DNA. D genes are given only for firm matches. Rows give clone size only sometimes, using once, few, many, or a class for an expanded clone.

cdr3_length: 15; j_call: TRBJ2-2; v_call: TRBV5-4; d_call: TRBD1; clone_size: NA; cdr3_aa: CASSRTGGASGELFF; cdr3_nt: TGTGCCAGCAGTCGGACAGGGGGCGCGTCCGGGGAGCTGTTTTTT
cdr3_length: 15; j_call: TRBJ1-2; v_call: TRBV27; d_call: NA; clone_size: NA; cdr3_aa: CASSLYGLGDYGYTF; cdr3_nt: TGTGCCAGCAGTTTATACGGTTTAGGAGACTATGGCTACACCTTC
cdr3_length: 14; j_call: TRBJ2-5; v_call: TRBV5-1; d_call: NA; clone_size: NA; cdr3_aa: CASSLEGIQETQYF; cdr3_nt: TGCGCCAGCAGCTTGGAGGGGATCCAAGAGACCCAGTACTTC
cdr3_length: 13; j_call: TRBJ2-5; v_call: TRBV28; d_call: NA; clone_size: NA; cdr3_aa: CASTPGGQETQYF; cdr3_nt: TGTGCCAGCACCCCCGGGGGCCAAGAGACCCAGTACTTC
cdr3_length: 16; j_call: TRBJ2-3; v_call: TRBV2; d_call: TRBD2; clone_size: NA; cdr3_aa: CASRLAGGVSTDTQYF; cdr3_nt: TGTGCCAGCAGGCTAGCGGGGGGGGTTAGCACAGATACGCAGTATTTT
cdr3_length: 15; j_call: TRBJ2-4; v_call: TRBV4-2; d_call: NA; clone_size: NA; cdr3_aa: CASSQQGAGKNIQYF; cdr3_nt: TGTGCCAGCAGCCAGCAGGGAGCGGGCAAAAACATTCAGTACTTC
cdr3_length: 15; j_call: TRBJ1-2; v_call: TRBV7-9; d_call: NA; clone_size: NA; cdr3_aa: CASSLVGQGHYGYTF; cdr3_nt: TGTGCCAGCAGCTTAGTCGGGCAGGGTCACTATGGCTACACCTTC
cdr3_length: 16; j_call: TRBJ1-2; v_call: TRBV27; d_call: NA; clone_size: NA; cdr3_aa: CASSLSQGFERNGYTF; cdr3_nt: TGTGCCAGCAGTTTATCCCAGGGATTCGAGAGGAATGGCTACACCTTC
cdr3_length: 12; j_call: TRBJ1-4; v_call: TRBV7-6; d_call: NA; clone_size: NA; cdr3_aa: CASSLYDEKLFF; cdr3_nt: TGTGCCAGCAGCTTATACGATGAAAAACTGTTTTTT
cdr3_length: 14; j_call: TRBJ2-7; v_call: TRBV5-1; d_call: NA; clone_size: NA; cdr3_aa: CASSSGSGNYEQYF; cdr3_nt: TGCGCCAGCAGCTCCGGGAGTGGCAATTACGAGCAGTACTTC
cdr3_length: 13; j_call: TRBJ1-6; v_call: TRBV30; d_call: TRBD1; clone_size: NA; cdr3_aa: CAWSETGDSPLHF; cdr3_nt: TGTGCCTGGAGTGAGACAGGGGATTCACCCCTCCACTTT
cdr3_length: 13; j_call: TRBJ1-1; v_call: TRBV29-1; d_call: NA; clone_size: NA; cdr3_aa: CSWRAGMNTEAFF; cdr3_nt: TGCAGCTGGAGGGCGGGGATGAACACTGAAGCTTTCTTT
cdr3_length: 15; j_call: TRBJ1-6; v_call: TRBV30; d_call: NA; clone_size: NA; cdr3_aa: CAWSVPGQANSPLHF; cdr3_nt: TGTGCCTGGAGTGTACCAGGGCAGGCCAATTCACCCCTCCACTTT
cdr3_length: 15; j_call: TRBJ2-7; v_call: TRBV18; d_call: TRBD1; clone_size: NA; cdr3_aa: CASSPPGQGDYEQYF; cdr3_nt: TGTGCCAGCTCACCTCCGGGACAGGGGGACTACGAGCAGTACTTC
cdr3_length: 14; j_call: TRBJ2-7; v_call: TRBV5-4; d_call: NA; clone_size: NA; cdr3_aa: CASSPLGGSYEQYF; cdr3_nt: TGTGCCAGCAGCCCCCTGGGGGGATCCTACGAGCAGTACTTC
cdr3_length: 12; j_call: TRBJ2-7; v_call: TRBV19; d_call: NA; clone_size: NA; cdr3_aa: CASGSGYGEQYF; cdr3_nt: TGTGCCAGTGGGTCAGGGTACGGTGAGCAGTACTTC
cdr3_length: 15; j_call: TRBJ2-1; v_call: TRBV30; d_call: TRBD1; clone_size: NA; cdr3_aa: CAWSGRDRGFNEQFF; cdr3_nt: TGTGCCTGGAGTGGCCGGGACAGGGGGTTCAATGAGCAGTTCTTC
cdr3_length: 16; j_call: TRBJ1-6; v_call: TRBV19; d_call: NA; clone_size: NA; cdr3_aa: CASSISLGGYNSPLHF; cdr3_nt: TGTGCCAGTAGTATATCGCTAGGGGGGTATAATTCACCCCTCCACTTT
cdr3_length: 22; j_call: TRBJ1-2; v_call: TRBV28; d_call: NA; clone_size: NA; cdr3_aa: CASSLSALPSDSITWGSYGYTF; cdr3_nt: TGTGCCAGCAGTTTATCAGCCCTCCCATCGGATTCTATCACTTGGGGGTCCTATGGCTACACCTTC
cdr3_length: 14; j_call: TRBJ1-5; v_call: TRBV30; d_call: TRBD1; clone_size: few; cdr3_aa: CAWEKGQLNQPQHF; cdr3_nt: TGTGCCTGGGAAAAGGGACAGCTTAATCAGCCCCAGCATTTT
cdr3_length: 15; j_call: TRBJ2-5; v_call: TRBV27; d_call: NA; clone_size: NA; cdr3_aa: CASSLPPQGPETQYF; cdr3_nt: TGTGCCAGCAGTTTACCCCCCCAGGGGCCAGAGACCCAGTACTTC
cdr3_length: 16; j_call: TRBJ1-4; v_call: TRBV18; d_call: NA; clone_size: NA; cdr3_aa: CASSPLRRRDGGKLFF; cdr3_nt: TGTGCCAGCTCACCACTTCGTCGGCGGGACGGTGGAAAACTGTTTTTT
cdr3_length: 12; j_call: TRBJ2-7; v_call: TRBV6-5; d_call: TRBD1; clone_size: NA; cdr3_aa: CASSWTGDEQYF; cdr3_nt: TGTGCCAGCAGTTGGACAGGGGACGAGCAGTACTTC
cdr3_length: 13; j_call: TRBJ2-7; v_call: TRBV10-3; d_call: NA; clone_size: NA; cdr3_aa: CANARGGSYEQYF; cdr3_nt: TGTGCCAACGCGAGGGGGGGCTCCTACGAGCAGTACTTC
cdr3_length: 13; j_call: TRBJ2-4; v_call: TRBV27; d_call: NA; clone_size: NA; cdr3_aa: CASSLTSRGIQYF; cdr3_nt: TGTGCCAGCAGTTTAACTAGCCGAGGCATTCAGTACTTC
cdr3_length: 15; j_call: TRBJ2-1; v_call: TRBV10-2; d_call: TRBD2; clone_size: NA; cdr3_aa: CASSVGAGVGNEQFF; cdr3_nt: TGCGCCAGCAGTGTAGGAGCGGGGGTCGGCAATGAGCAGTTCTTC
cdr3_length: 15; j_call: TRBJ1-1; v_call: TRBV5-1; d_call: NA; clone_size: NA; cdr3_aa: CASSFTGPITDEAFF; cdr3_nt: TGCGCCAGCAGCTTCACAGGGCCCATAACGGACGAAGCTTTCTTT
cdr3_length: 16; j_call: TRBJ1-2; v_call: TRBV5-1; d_call: TRBD1; clone_size: NA; cdr3_aa: CASSRGQGNTNYGYTF; cdr3_nt: TGCGCCAGCAGCAGGGGACAGGGGAACACTAACTATGGCTACACCTTC
cdr3_length: 12; j_call: TRBJ2-2; v_call: TRBV7-9; d_call: NA; clone_size: NA; cdr3_aa: CASSSDTGELFF; cdr3_nt: TGTGCCAGCAGCTCGGACACCGGGGAGCTGTTTTTT
cdr3_length: 17; j_call: TRBJ1-3; v_call: TRBV5-1; d_call: NA; clone_size: NA; cdr3_aa: CASSQQGRGGSGNTIYF; cdr3_nt: TGCGCCAGCAGCCAACAGGGCAGGGGAGGAAGTGGAAACACCATATATTTT
cdr3_length: 14; j_call: TRBJ2-3; v_call: TRBV27; d_call: NA; clone_size: NA; cdr3_aa: CASSWTASTDTQYF; cdr3_nt: TGTGCCAGCTCCTGGACAGCAAGCACAGATACGCAGTATTTT
cdr3_length: 12; j_call: TRBJ1-2; v_call: TRBV6-5; d_call: NA; clone_size: NA; cdr3_aa: CASSFTNYGYTF; cdr3_nt: TGTGCCAGCAGCTTTACTAACTATGGCTACACCTTC
cdr3_length: 14; j_call: TRBJ2-7; v_call: TRBV21-1; d_call: NA; clone_size: NA; cdr3_aa: CASVTALTLYEQYF; cdr3_nt: TGTGCCAGCGTGACGGCCCTTACACTCTACGAGCAGTACTTC
cdr3_length: 15; j_call: TRBJ1-2; v_call: TRBV18; d_call: NA; clone_size: NA; cdr3_aa: CASSPPGQKNYGYTF; cdr3_nt: TGTGCCAGCTCACCTCCCGGACAGAAGAACTATGGCTACACCTTC
cdr3_length: 16; j_call: TRBJ1-5; v_call: TRBV6-1; d_call: NA; clone_size: few; cdr3_aa: CASSASWGSSNQPQHF; cdr3_nt: TGTGCCAGCAGTGCCTCGTGGGGGAGTAGCAATCAGCCCCAGCATTTT
cdr3_length: 18; j_call: TRBJ2-1; v_call: TRBV14; d_call: TRBD2; clone_size: NA; cdr3_aa: CASSQGTRVVVSYNEQFF; cdr3_nt: TGTGCCAGCAGCCAAGGGACTAGAGTCGTCGTTTCCTACAATGAGCAGTTCTTC
cdr3_length: 17; j_call: TRBJ1-5; v_call: TRBV7-2; d_call: NA; clone_size: few; cdr3_aa: CASSLAGHIYSNQPQHF; cdr3_nt: TGTGCCAGCAGCTTAGCGGGACACATTTATAGCAATCAGCCCCAGCATTTT
cdr3_length: 14; j_call: TRBJ1-5; v_call: TRBV27; d_call: NA; clone_size: few; cdr3_aa: CASSLRTTSQPQHF; cdr3_nt: TGTGCCAGCAGTTTGAGAACCACGAGCCAGCCCCAGCATTTT
cdr3_length: 14; j_call: TRBJ2-6; v_call: TRBV19; d_call: NA; clone_size: NA; cdr3_aa: CASRAWTGANVLTF; cdr3_nt: TGTGCCAGTAGGGCATGGACTGGGGCCAACGTCCTGACTTTC
cdr3_length: 15; j_call: TRBJ2-1; v_call: TRBV29-1; d_call: NA; clone_size: NA; cdr3_aa: CSVEDGGLSYNEQFF; cdr3_nt: TGCAGCGTTGAAGATGGGGGCCTCTCCTACAATGAGCAGTTCTTC
cdr3_length: 16; j_call: TRBJ1-5; v_call: TRBV19; d_call: NA; clone_size: NA; cdr3_aa: CASSIGWIYSNQPQHF; cdr3_nt: TGTGCCAGTAGTATAGGTTGGATTTATAGCAATCAGCCCCAGCATTTT
cdr3_length: 16; j_call: TRBJ2-2; v_call: TRBV4-1; d_call: NA; clone_size: NA; cdr3_aa: CASSLRTFGPTGELFF; cdr3_nt: TGCGCCAGCAGCCTTCGGACCTTCGGGCCCACCGGGGAGCTGTTTTTT
cdr3_length: 17; j_call: TRBJ1-4; v_call: TRBV5-5; d_call: NA; clone_size: NA; cdr3_aa: CASSSILGRAGNEKLFF; cdr3_nt: TGTGCCAGCAGCTCGATTTTGGGGCGCGCAGGAAATGAAAAACTGTTTTTT
cdr3_length: 16; j_call: TRBJ1-3; v_call: TRBV28; d_call: NA; clone_size: NA; cdr3_aa: CASSSGTRSSGNTIYF; cdr3_nt: TGTGCCAGCAGCTCCGGGACAAGGAGCTCTGGAAACACCATATATTTT
cdr3_length: 16; j_call: TRBJ1-6; v_call: TRBV28; d_call: TRBD1; clone_size: NA; cdr3_aa: CASSKDRGNGNSPLHF; cdr3_nt: TGTGCCAGCAGTAAAGACAGGGGAAATGGGAATTCACCCCTCCACTTT
cdr3_length: 14; j_call: TRBJ1-2; v_call: TRBV19; d_call: TRBD1; clone_size: NA; cdr3_aa: CASSIWTGGPGYTF; cdr3_nt: TGTGCCAGTAGTATATGGACAGGGGGGCCGGGCTACACCTTC
cdr3_length: 12; j_call: TRBJ1-1; v_call: TRBV29-1; d_call: NA; clone_size: NA; cdr3_aa: CSTFGQNTEAFF; cdr3_nt: TGCAGCACCTTTGGACAGAACACTGAAGCTTTCTTT
cdr3_length: 15; j_call: TRBJ1-6; v_call: TRBV7-8; d_call: TRBD1; clone_size: NA; cdr3_aa: CASSAGTVPNSPLHF; cdr3_nt: TGTGCCAGCAGCGCCGGGACAGTACCTAATTCACCCCTCCACTTT
cdr3_length: 20; j_call: TRBJ1-1; v_call: TRBV10-1; d_call: NA; clone_size: few; cdr3_aa: CAPLSETIRSSSPITTEAFF; cdr3_nt: TGCGCCCCCCTTTCGGAGACGATCAGGAGTTCCTCCCCAATTACGACTGAAGCTTTCTTT
cdr3_length: 14; j_call: TRBJ1-1; v_call: TRBV7-8; d_call: NA; clone_size: NA; cdr3_aa: CASKSVGGHTEAFF; cdr3_nt: TGTGCCAGCAAAAGCGTGGGGGGGCACACTGAAGCTTTCTTT